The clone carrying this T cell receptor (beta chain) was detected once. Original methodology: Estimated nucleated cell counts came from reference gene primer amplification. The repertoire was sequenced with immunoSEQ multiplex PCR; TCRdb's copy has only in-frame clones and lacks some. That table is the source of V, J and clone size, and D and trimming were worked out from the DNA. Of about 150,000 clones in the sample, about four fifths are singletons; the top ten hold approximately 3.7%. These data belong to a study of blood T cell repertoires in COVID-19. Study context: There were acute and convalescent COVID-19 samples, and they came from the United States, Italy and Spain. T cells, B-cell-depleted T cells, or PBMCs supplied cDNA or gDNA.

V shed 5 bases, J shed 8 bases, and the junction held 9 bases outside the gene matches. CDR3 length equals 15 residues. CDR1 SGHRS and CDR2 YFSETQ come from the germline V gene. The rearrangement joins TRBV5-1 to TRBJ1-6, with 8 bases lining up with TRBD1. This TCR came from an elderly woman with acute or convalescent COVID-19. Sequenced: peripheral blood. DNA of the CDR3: TGCGCCAGCAGGCAGGGGGCCGGCGAGGATTCACCCCTCCACTTT. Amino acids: CASRQGAGEDSPLHF.